One sample yielded the 22 T cell receptor beta chains listed below, sequenced in a study of Ad26.COV2.S vaccination and SARS-CoV-2 variants. TCRdb keeps only in-frame clones here, not all; method: immunoSEQ multiplex PCR. Among 430,000 or so clones listed, roughly 87% were seen once. Treatment described: about 20 received Ad26.COV2.S at low or high dose, single or two shots; several received placebo; per-sample allocation not given. The samples were gathered on day 63 after the first injection of vaccine or placebo. The sequenced sample was peripheral blood, obtained in a trial of Ad26.COV2.S vaccine versus placebo. These TCRs come from a person between 18 and 65 years old who received the Ad26.COV2.S COVID-19 vaccine or a placebo.

The chain recombines TRBV11-3 with TRBJ2-5; 9 bases align to TRBD2. From germline, CDR1 is SGHNT and CDR2 YENEEA. The CDR3 is 16 amino acids. V was clipped by 5 bases and J by 3 bases; unmatched bases: 10. CDR3 DNA sequence: TGTGCCAGCAGCCTACAAATGATAGCGGGAGAAGAGACCCAGTACTTC. Its translation is CASSLQMIAGEETQYF.

The V call is TRBV7-9, the J call TRBJ1-2, with no clear D. The CDR3 sequence is 12 residues long. V lost 1 base and J lost 7, with 7 bases in between. The V gene's germline CDR1 is SEHNR and CDR2 FQNEAQ (reference sequence). The CDR3 reads CASSLVILGYTF. CDR3 DNA sequence: TGTGCCAGCAGCTTAGTAATTCTTGGCTACACCTTC.

The gene calls are TRBV9 and TRBJ1-4; 11 bases line up with TRBD1. Germline trimming cut 4 bases from V and 10 bases from J; bases unmatched to any gene: 12. Germline V CDR1 and CDR2: SGDLS, YYNGEE. This CDR3 region has 16 residues. In DNA, the CDR3 is TGTGCCAGCAGCCCCCGAGCGGACAGGGGGCTGGTAAAACTGTTTTTT. Encoded protein: CASSPRADRGLVKLFF.

The rearrangement joins TRBV14 to TRBJ1-1; D is unclear. The ends were cut back, 5 bases at V and 0 bases at J, with 7 bases in the middle. Looked up from germline, CDR1 is SGHDN and CDR2 is FVKESK. The CDR3 loop spans 13 amino acids. This CDR3 reads CASSITMNTEAFF. CDR3 nucleotide sequence: TGTGCCAGCAGCATCACCATGAACACTGAAGCTTTCTTT.

The rearrangement links TRBV5-1 to TRBJ1-2, with D perhaps TRBD1 (5 bases). The CDR3 contains 14 residues. Per germline, CDR1 SGHRS and CDR2 YFSETQ. Deletions cut 0 bases from V and 7 bases from J, with 13 bases between. The CDR3 nucleotides are TGCGCCAGCAGCTTGGACCCAGGGAGGGGTGGCTACACCTTC. It yields the protein CASSLDPGRGGYTF.

This chain uses TRBV18 with TRBJ2-7; TRBD1 matches at 12 bases. The CDR3 runs 14 residues. CDR1 is KGHSH, CDR2 LQKENI, per germline. V was pared by 3 bases and J by 6 bases, with 3 bases of the junction left unmatched. The CDR3 loop reads CASSPGTGGLEQYV. In DNA form, the CDR3 reads TGTGCCAGCTCACCTGGGACAGGGGGCCTCGAGCAGTACGTC.

The CDR3 DNA reads as TGTGCCAGCAGCGGCCAGGGCTTGGATGAGCAGTTCTTC. Residues: CASSGQGLDEQFF. The rearrangement uses TRBV9 and TRBJ2-1; TRBD1 is a possible D gene (5 bases). Trimming stripped 3 bases from V and 8 bases from J, with 12 bases between. Per the germline V gene, CDR1 is SGDLS and CDR2 is YYNGEE. This CDR3 comprises 13 residues.

CDR3 nucleotides: TGTGCCAGCAGTTACTCGCGACAGGGAGTCGAAAAACTGTTTTTT. Protein product: CASSYSRQGVEKLFF. V usage is TRBV6-5 and J usage is TRBJ1-4, with TRBD1 matching over 7 bases. This CDR3 is 15 amino acids long. CDR1 is MNHEY and CDR2 is SVGAGI in the germline V gene. Germline trimming cut 0 bases from V and 8 bases from J; bases unmatched to any gene: 6.

The chain employs TRBV19 and TRBJ2-6; D might be TRBD2 (5 bases). CDR1 is LNHDA, CDR2 SQIVND, per germline (reference sequence). CDR3 length: 15 amino acids. V was pared by 6 bases and J by 3 bases, with 12 bases between. CDR3 sequence: CASRRERFGANVLTF. The DNA of the CDR3 is TGTGCCAGTAGGAGGGAGAGATTTGGGGCCAACGTCCTGACTTTC.

The rearrangement joins TRBV7-9 to TRBJ1-2; possibly TRBD1 for D (6 bases). The CDR3 has 16 residues. The ends were cut back, 9 bases at V and 2 bases at J, with 22 bases in the middle. Germline CDR1 and CDR2: SEHNR and FQNEAQ (reference sequence). CDR3 loop: CASAGGPFGMNYGYTF. DNA for the CDR3: TGTGCCAGTGCGGGGGGGCCCTTTGGGATGAACTATGGCTACACCTTC.

The chain recombines TRBV21-1 with TRBJ2-5; whether TRBD1, the table's D call, matches the DNA was not checked. TRBV21-1 is termed a pseudogene. This CDR3 spans 14 amino acids. The CDR3 coding sequence is TGTGCCAGCAGCCAGACAGGGGAGGAGGAGACCCAGTACTTC. Its protein is CASSQTGEEETQYF.

The V gene is TRBV4-2, the J gene TRBJ2-7, with D uncertain. The CDR3 has 14 amino acids. V gave up 1 base and J gave up 2 bases, with 9 bases separating them. Germline assignment: CDR1 LGHNA and CDR2 YNFKEQ. The CDR3 nucleotides read TGTGCCAGCAGCCAAGCCTCCAGGACCTACGAGCAGTACTTC. Its translation: CASSQASRTYEQYF.

Concerning this clone: Other DNA sequences within the sample encode an identical CDR3. This chain uses TRBV5-4 with TRBJ1-2; no clear D gene. CDR3 length: 12 amino acids. V was cut by 0 bases and J by 4 bases, with 4 bases left in between. CDR1 is SGHNT, CDR2 YYREEE, per germline (reference sequence). The CDR3 DNA is TGTGCCAGCAGCTTGGAGGGCTATGGCTACACCTTC. It codes for CASSLEGYGYTF.

Only a few counts were recorded for this clone. This rearrangement joins TRBV9 to TRBJ1-4; 7 nucleotides match TRBD1. The CDR3 runs to 15 residues. Looked up from germline, CDR1 is SGDLS and CDR2 is YYNGEE. V dropped 4 bases and J dropped 13; count of bases not matched to a gene: 16. The CDR3 DNA sequence: TGTGCCAGCAGCCCCTTCAGTACAGGGGAAGTTAGACTGTTTTTT. Translating it yields CASSPFSTGEVRLFF.

The chain carries TRBV19 and TRBJ1-2; a weak D match, TRBD1 (6 bases). The CDR3 runs to 12 residues. Germline V gene data show CDR1 as LNHDA and CDR2 as SQIVND (reference sequence). CDR3 protein: CATQRGAYGYTF. In DNA form, the CDR3 reads TGTGCTACTCAAAGGGGGGCTTATGGCTACACCTTC.

The chain uses TRBV18 and TRBJ1-2; 11 positions match TRBD1. Trimming cost V 6 bases and J 7 bases; bases outside gene matches: 4. The germline gives CDR1 KGHSH, CDR2 LQKENI. The CDR3 is 13 residues long. The CDR3 sequence: CASSPGTGGGYTF. The CDR3 nucleotides are TGTGCCAGCTCCCCGGGGACAGGGGGTGGCTACACCTTC. Supplemented by reference TRBV18 and TRBJ1-2, the full variable domain reads NAGVMQNPRHLVRRRGQEARLRCSPMKGHSHVYWYRQLPEEGLKFMVYLQKENIIDESGMPKERFSAEFPKEGPSILRIQQVVRGDSAAYFCASSPGTGGGYTFGSGTRLTVV.

The rearrangement joins TRBV4-3 to TRBJ1-2, with 7 bases lining up with TRBD1. The CDR3 is 16 amino acids. Germline V lookup: CDR1 LGHNA, CDR2 YSLEER. J lost 0 bases, V lost 1 base, and 5 bases had no gene match. In DNA form, the CDR3 reads TGCGCCAGCAGCCAAGTTAACAGGGGCGCTAACTATGGCTACACCTTC. Protein: CASSQVNRGANYGYTF.

The chain has TRBV2 and TRBJ1-1, with TRBD1 matching over 8 bases. V lost 8 bases to trimming and J lost 6 bases; unmatched junction nucleotides: 8. There are 13 residues in the CDR3. Germline CDR1 SNHLY, CDR2 FYNNEI. DNA of the CDR3: TGTGCCAGCGATCGGACAGGGTTCGCTGAAGCTTTCTTT. Encoded protein: CASDRTGFAEAFF.

V is TRBV9 and J is TRBJ2-1; D ambiguous. This CDR3 comprises 14 residues. Trimming shortened V by 4 bases and J by 0 bases, and 8 bases separated the two germline ends. Germline CDR1 SGDLS, CDR2 YYNGEE. The CDR3 protein is CASSPYSSYNEQFF. Written as DNA, the CDR3 is TGTGCCAGCAGCCCGTACAGCTCCTACAATGAGCAGTTCTTC.

This rearrangement joins TRBV13 to TRBJ2-1; weak D call: TRBD2 (5 bases). The germline V and J ends were trimmed by 4 bases and 14 bases, with 12 bases remaining between them. The CDR3 length is 11 residues. Germline loops: CDR1 PRHDT, CDR2 FYEKMQ (reference sequence). The CDR3 DNA sequence: TGTGCCAGCAGCTCAGCGGCACCGGAGTTCTTC. Translation gives CASSSAAPEFF.

The CDR3 region is CASSLALRDEQYF. The CDR3 DNA sequence: TGCGCCAGCAGCTTGGCTCTGCGTGACGAGCAGTACTTC. The chain employs TRBV5-1 and TRBJ2-7; D is undetermined. CDR1 and CDR2 from the germline V gene are SGHRS and YFSETQ. V was trimmed by 0 bases and J by 5 bases, leaving 9 bases between them. The CDR3 loop spans 13 amino acids.

The rearrangement joins TRBV9 to TRBJ1-2, with D possibly being TRBD1 (6 bases). CDR1 SGDLS and CDR2 YYNGEE come from the germline V gene. Between the trimmed V and J ends, which lost 0 bases and 5 bases, there was a span of 11 bases. CDR3 length: 14 amino acids. The CDR3 sequence: CASSVVAGEYGYTF. The CDR3 DNA sequence: TGTGCCAGCAGCGTAGTAGCAGGGGAGTATGGCTACACCTTC.